This T cell receptor beta chain appears in the sequencing data of a study of T cell changes during pregnancy in multiple sclerosis. The assay was immunoSEQ multiplex PCR, and TCRdb's table has in-frame clones only and misses some. The repertoire consists of approximately 16,000 clones, with about 80% occurring once and the leading ten covering about 15%. This CDR3 is built from 15 residues. Germline assignment: CDR1 MNHEY and CDR2 SMNVEV (reference sequence). The V segment lost 5 bases and the J segment 6 bases; nucleotides outside the gene matches: 4. This chain links TRBV27 with TRBJ2-3; 14 bases map to TRBD2. This sequence was found in a female donor in good health, enrolled as a control in a pregnancy study. The source was CD8+ T cells from peripheral blood mononuclear cells, collected after pregnancy. CDR3 sequence: CASSQRLAGGDTQYF. CDR3 DNA: TGTGCCAGCAGTCAACGACTAGCGGGAGGGGATACGCAGTATTTT.